The 27 T cell receptor beta chains presented below share a single source sample, sequenced in a study of T cell repertoires in cytomegalovirus infection. TCRdb reprocessed the reads with MiXCR, giving one entry per CDR3 protein. The top ten hold 15% to 20% of the sample, which has just under 500,000 distinct CDR3 sequences, roughly a third seen once. What these receptors recognize is not known. The sequences come from cultured PBMCs, collected from culture after CMV antigen stimulation. The receptor source for this set is a human donor in good health (CMV status not recorded). Some clones in this sample may be carry-over from other donors' samples.

The rearrangement joins TRBV5-8 to TRBJ2-7; 7 nucleotides line up with TRBD1. Looked up from germline, CDR1 is SGHTS and CDR2 is YDEGEE. V shed 0 bases, J shed 2 bases, and the junction held 5 bases outside the gene matches. This CDR3 has 15 residues. In DNA, the CDR3 is TGTGCCAGCAGCTTGGCGACAGGGTACACCTACGAGCAGTACTTC. This sequence encodes CASSLATGYTYEQYF.

The chain carries TRBV23-1 and TRBJ2-7; the D call may be TRBD1 or TRBD2 (5 bases each). TRBV23-1 is marked as an open reading frame, function uncertain. The CDR3 length is 17 residues. V was shortened by 4 bases and J by 4 bases, with 23 bases between the two germline ends. CDR3 loop: CASSRQTPGWDDYEQYV. The CDR3 DNA follows: TGCGCCAGCAGTCGCCAAACTCCCGGCTGGGACGATTACGAGCAGTACGTC.

The chain employs TRBV7-2 and TRBJ2-5; D not resolved. The CDR3 runs to 13 residues. V was shortened by 7 bases and J by 0 bases, with 9 bases between the two germline ends. Germline V gives CDR1 SGHTA, CDR2 FQGNSA. The CDR3 reads CASIGLYQETQYF. The DNA for the CDR3 is TGTGCCAGCATAGGGTTATACCAAGAGACCCAGTACTTC.

In this sample, this clonotype turned up a few times. The chain uses TRBV19 and TRBJ1-1, with 7 bases identical to TRBD1. The CDR3 totals 17 residues. Germline CDR1 reads LNHDA; CDR2 reads SQIVND (reference sequence). Germline trimming cut 3 bases from V and 0 bases from J; bases unmatched to any gene: 10. This CDR3 reads CASSILLDRRLNTEAFF. The CDR3 nucleotides are TGTGCCAGTAGTATCTTATTGGACAGGCGACTGAACACTGAAGCTTTCTTT. The whole variable domain, remainder taken from reference TRBV19 and TRBJ1-1, is DGGITQSPKYLFRKEGQNVTLSCEQNLNHDAMYWYRQDPGQGLRLIYYSQIVNDFQKGDIAEGYSVSREKKESFPLTVTSAQKNPTAFYLCASSILLDRRLNTEAFFGQGTRLTVV.

In this sample, this clonotype turned up a few times. This chain links TRBV12-3 or TRBV12-4 with TRBJ2-7, with 10 positions matching TRBD1. This CDR3 spans 14 amino acids. V gave up 5 bases and J gave up 5 bases; unmatched junction bases: 6. The CDR3 DNA reads as TGTGCCAGCAGTCTTCGACAGGGGGCGAACGAGCAGTACTTC. Translated, it gives CASSLRQGANEQYF.

This clonotype appeared a few times. The chain recombines TRBV10-3 with TRBJ2-7; 9 bases fit TRBD2. Germline lookup yields CDR1 ENHRY and CDR2 SYGVKD. This CDR3 is 17 amino acids long. The J segment lost 2 bases and the V segment lost 0 bases, leaving 8 bases of the junction unmatched. CDR3 in DNA: TGTGCCATCAGTGAGTCCCAAACTAGCGGGCCTACCTACGAGCAGTACTTC. Protein sequence: CAISESQTSGPTYEQYF.

This clonotype was seen a handful of times. V gene TRBV20-1 combines with J gene TRBJ2-2; TRBD2 might be the D (5 bases). V was trimmed by 0 bases and J by 6 bases, leaving 17 bases between them. This CDR3 spans 16 amino acids. CDR1 is DFQATT and CDR2 is SNEGSKA in the germline V gene (reference sequence). The CDR3 sequence: CSARDPTGKGSGELFF. The CDR3, as DNA: TGCAGTGCTAGAGATCCCACCGGGAAAGGTTCCGGGGAGCTGTTTTTT.

This clonotype has a single count. The CDR3 loop reads CSARPPAGSRQETQYF. CDR3 coding DNA: TGCAGTGCTAGACCACCAGCGGGGTCGAGACAAGAGACCCAGTACTTC. The chain couples TRBV20-1 to TRBJ2-5; 7 bases fit TRBD2. The CDR3 is 16 amino acids. The germline gives CDR1 DFQATT, CDR2 SNEGSKA (reference sequence). J was trimmed by 2 bases and V by 2 bases; bases with no gene match: 11.

The chain combines TRBV20-1 with TRBJ1-2, with 11 bases aligning to TRBD1. Trimming cost V 0 bases and J 8 bases; bases outside gene matches: 8. This CDR3 contains 15 residues. Germline V gene sequence: CDR1 DFQATT, CDR2 SNEGSKA (reference sequence). The CDR3: CSARDSGQGAHGYTF. CDR3 DNA sequence: TGCAGTGCTAGAGATTCCGGACAGGGGGCGCACGGCTACACCTTC.

Remarks on this clonotype: A junction boundary mismatches the germline segment, possibly from a read error. The V and J genes are TRBV5-3 and TRBJ2-1, with 10 bases matching TRBD2. TRBV5-3 is assigned to the ORF class and has an uncertain function. The CDR3 is 16 amino acids. The CDR3 nucleotides are TGTGCCAGCAGCTTCTTGCTAGCGGGAGAGGGAAATGAGCAGTTCTTC. It specifies CASSFLLAGEGNEQFF.

In its sample, this clonotype was seen many times. The V call is TRBV7-8, the J call TRBJ2-7; 8 bases align to TRBD2. V was pared by 5 bases and J by 5 bases, with 14 bases of the junction left unmatched. The germline gives CDR1 SGHVS, CDR2 FQNEAQ. This CDR3 comprises 16 residues. The CDR3 DNA reads as TGTGCCAGCAGCGGGGGGGTGGGACTAGGGTCCCACGAGCAGTACTTC. It specifies CASSGGVGLGSHEQYF.

The CDR3 is CASSIVGGAGYTF. The CDR3 coding sequence is TGTGCCAGTAGTATAGTTGGGGGAGCTGGCTACACCTTC. The V and J genes are TRBV19 and TRBJ1-2; possibly TRBD1 for D (5 bases). CDR3 length: 13 amino acids. The germline V and J ends were trimmed by 1 base and 7 bases, with 10 bases remaining between them. Germline CDR1 is LNHDA and CDR2 is SQIVND (reference sequence).

The rearrangement links TRBV9 to TRBJ1-5; TRBD1 matches 8 bases. This CDR3 spans 14 amino acids. V lost 3 bases, J lost 7 bases, and 6 bases stayed unmatched. The germline gives CDR1 SGDLS, CDR2 YYNGEE. The CDR3 DNA reads TGTGCCAGCAGCGCAGACAGGGGATTACAGCCCCAGCATTTT. Its translation is CASSADRGLQPQHF.

In this sample, this clonotype turned up once. V usage is TRBV6-6 and J usage is TRBJ1-2; tentatively, D is TRBD1 (5 bases). CDR1 and CDR2 from the germline V gene are MNHNY and SVGAGI (reference sequence). Trimming took 5 bases from V and 8 from J, leaving 21 bases between them. This CDR3 is 15 amino acids long. The CDR3 loop is CASSALRASYVGYTF. DNA for the CDR3: TGTGCCAGCAGTGCCCTCAGGGCCAGCTATGTGGGCTACACCTTC.

V gene TRBV7-2 combines with J gene TRBJ2-1; 9 bases agree with TRBD2. With V trimmed by 5 bases and J by 2 bases, 16 bases remained unmatched. CDR1 is SGHTA, CDR2 FQGNSA, per germline. There are 19 residues in the CDR3. Here the CDR3 DNA reads TGTGCCAGCAGCCAGAGGCGTTGGCGGGAGGGCCGGACCTACAATGAGCAGTTCTTC. This translates into CASSQRRWREGRTYNEQFF. The complete variable domain, with remaining parts taken from reference TRBV7-2 and TRBJ2-1, reads GAGVSQSPSNKVTEKGKDVELRCDPISGHTALYWYRQSLGQGLEFLIYFQGNSAPDKSGLPSDRFSAERTGGSVSTLTIQRTQQEDSAVYLCASSQRRWREGRTYNEQFFGPGTRLTVL.

The V call is TRBV29-1, the J call TRBJ1-3, with D possibly being TRBD1 (6 bases). Trimming removed 7 bases from V and 0 bases from J, with 13 bases in between. The CDR3 contains 14 residues. Per the germline V gene, CDR1 is SQVTM and CDR2 is ANQGSEA. CDR3 nucleotide sequence: TGCAGCGCCATCCGGGACAACTCTGGAAACACCATATATTTT. Its translation: CSAIRDNSGNTIYF.

V gene TRBV11-3 combines with J gene TRBJ2-4, with D maybe TRBD1 (6 bases). The CDR3 totals 13 residues. Looked up from germline, CDR1 is SGHNT and CDR2 is YENEEA. Trimming left V 2 bases short and J 8 bases short, with 10 bases between. The CDR3 DNA reads as TGTGCCAGCAGCTTAAACAGGGCACACATTCAGTACTTC. Encoded protein: CASSLNRAHIQYF.

This clonotype was observed at least ten times. This chain uses TRBV7-2 with TRBJ1-6; D perhaps matches TRBD1 (5 bases). The CDR3 consists of 13 residues. Trimming removed 6 bases from V and 13 bases from J, with 16 bases in between. Germline CDR1 and CDR2: SGHTA and FQGNSA. The CDR3 DNA sequence: TGTGCCAGCAGGGCCCCGGGACCCAACCCCCTCCACTTT. Translation gives CASRAPGPNPLHF.

The chain uses TRBV7-8 and TRBJ1-2; D perhaps matches TRBD1 (6 bases). V was pared by 1 base and J by 4 bases, with 10 bases between. The CDR3 sequence is 14 residues long. The V gene's germline CDR1 is SGHVS and CDR2 FQNEAQ. CDR3 nucleotide sequence: TGTGCCAGCAGCTTAGAGGGGGGAGCCTATGGCTACACCTTC. Translating gives CASSLEGGAYGYTF. The full variable domain, its missing parts supplied by reference TRBV7-8 and TRBJ1-2, is GAGVSQSPRYKVAKRGQDVALRCDPISGHVSLFWYQQALGQGPEFLTYFQNEAQLDKSGLPSDRFFAERPEGSVSTLKIQRTQQEDSAVYLCASSLEGGAYGYTFGSGTRLTVV.

With respect to this clonotype: Since the CDR3 does not end with the conserved phenylalanine or tryptophan, this likely comes from a read error. This sequence joins TRBV7-2 and TRBJ2-5; no clear D gene. The CDR3 has 13 amino acids. Germline lookup yields CDR1 SGHTA and CDR2 FQGNSA. V was cut by 5 bases and J by 2 bases, with 9 bases left in between. This CDR3 reads CASSPSVQETQYL. DNA for the CDR3: TGTGCCAGCAGCCCGAGCGTACAAGAGACCCAGTACCTC.

This clonotype was seen a handful of times. The chain uses TRBV19 and TRBJ1-2, with D possibly TRBD1 on 5 matching bases. The V end lost 6 bases, the J end lost 4 bases, and 15 bases lay between the germline ends. CDR1 and CDR2 from the germline V gene are LNHDA and SQIVND (reference sequence). This CDR3 region has 14 residues. This CDR3 is CASRWDGTGYGYTF. The CDR3 DNA sequence: TGTGCCAGTAGATGGGACGGGACTGGCTATGGCTACACCTTC.

The chain carries TRBV12-3 or TRBV12-4 and TRBJ2-1; 10 bases map to TRBD2. With 7 bases clipped from V and 8 bases from J, the junction kept 8 bases outside the gene matches. This CDR3 spans 14 amino acids. The CDR3 protein is CASNRAGGPYEQFF. CDR3 DNA sequence: TGTGCCAGCAACCGAGCGGGAGGGCCCTATGAGCAGTTCTTC.

The CDR3 region is CASSLRRGEETQYF. The CDR3 DNA is TGTGCCAGCAGCTTACGGAGAGGGGAGGAGACCCAGTACTTC. The chain carries TRBV7-2 and TRBJ2-5; D is tentatively TRBD1 or TRBD2 (5 bases each). This CDR3 comprises 14 residues. Germline V gene lookup returns CDR1 SGHTA and CDR2 FQGNSA. With 2 bases removed from V and 5 bases from J, the gap between germline ends came to 12 bases. Full variable domain (remainder filled in from reference TRBV7-2 and TRBJ2-5): GAGVSQSPSNKVTEKGKDVELRCDPISGHTALYWYRQSLGQGLEFLIYFQGNSAPDKSGLPSDRFSAERTGGSVSTLTIQRTQQEDSAVYLCASSLRRGEETQYFGPGTRLLVL.

This chain uses TRBV11-1 with TRBJ2-3, with 8 bases matching TRBD2. Germline V gene lookup returns CDR1 SGHAT and CDR2 FQDESV (reference sequence). V was clipped by 2 bases and J by 5 bases; unmatched bases: 6. This CDR3 contains 15 residues. CDR3 coding DNA: TGTGCCAGCAGCTTATTGAGCGGGAGAGTAGATACGCAGTATTTT. Its translation is CASSLLSGRVDTQYF.

This sequence joins TRBV27 and TRBJ2-5; D remains ambiguous. Trimming cost V 2 bases and J 7 bases, with 14 bases left between them. Germline V CDR1 and CDR2: MNHEY, SMNVEV (reference sequence). The CDR3 sequence is 14 residues long. The CDR3 sequence is CASSLEWAATTQYF. The CDR3 nucleotides read TGTGCCAGCAGTTTAGAGTGGGCGGCTACGACCCAGTACTTC.

V usage is TRBV5-5 and J usage is TRBJ2-1; TRBD1 aligns across 7 bases. Germline CDR1 reads SGHKS; CDR2 reads YYEKEE (reference sequence). The J segment lost 8 bases and the V segment lost 1 base, leaving 3 bases of the junction unmatched. The CDR3 spans 13 residues. The CDR3 region is CASSLQQGYEQFF. The CDR3 nucleotides are TGTGCCAGCAGCTTGCAACAGGGGTATGAGCAGTTCTTC. Variable domain in full (rest from reference TRBV5-5 and TRBJ2-1): DAGVTQSPTHLIKTRGQQVTLRCSPISGHKSVSWYQQVLGQGPQFIFQYYEKEERGRGNFPDRFSARQFPNYSSELNVNALLLGDSALYLCASSLQQGYEQFFGPGTRLTVL.

There are a few counts of this clonotype. This sequence joins TRBV6-1 and TRBJ1-2, with 7 bases identical to TRBD1. Germline CDR1 reads MNHNS; CDR2 reads SASEGT. The CDR3 is 12 residues long. Germline trimming cut 3 bases from V and 8 bases from J; bases unmatched to any gene: 3. For the CDR3, the DNA is TGTGCCAGCAGTGACAGGGGGACCGGCTACACCTTC. Encoded protein: CASSDRGTGYTF.